This TCR beta chain originates from a study of blood T cell repertoires in COVID-19. In the study overall: COVID-19 samples collected from the United States, Italy and Spain covered acute and convalescent phases. Sources were T cells, B-cell-depleted T cells, or PBMCs; the material itself was cDNA or gDNA.

Per the study methods: Reference gene primer amplification in the assay estimated nucleated cell counts. Measured with immunoSEQ multiplex PCR; TCRdb has only the in-frame clones, and not every one. V and J calls and clone size are as listed in that table; D and trimming were resolved from the DNA. The sample records about 230,000 clones, over 80% being singletons. The ends were cut back, 3 bases at V and 6 bases at J, with 6 bases in the middle. The CDR3 extends over 12 amino acids. The germline V gene encodes CDR1 GTSNPN and CDR2 SVGIG (reference sequence). Sequencing input: peripheral blood. This clonotype originated in a man aged 35 to 55 with acute or convalescent COVID-19. This chain uses TRBV30 with TRBJ1-6, with D perhaps matching TRBD1 (5 bases). This chain's CDR3 is CAWSDSNSPLHF. CDR3 DNA: TGTGCCTGGAGCGACAGTAATTCACCCCTCCACTTT.